This record looks at one T cell receptor (beta chain) sequence and its context. Its antigen is unidentified. Mismatch with germline at one junction end may stem from a read error. Germline assignment: CDR1 WNHNN and CDR2 SYGVQD (reference sequence). This CDR3 is built from 9 residues. For each subset, genomic DNA was distributed in equal portions over several immunoSEQ plates. The protocol was immunoSEQ multiplex PCR, while the TCRdb copy is restricted to in-frame clones and leaves out a portion. The table lists about a million clones, around 74% of them singletons. This sample stems from a study of shared clonotypes between healthy human individuals. Overall study findings and caveats: Clonotype sharing levels among donors were expected to vary with sequencing depth.

Investigators divided CD4+ cells into CD45RA+ naive and CD45RA-negative memory subsets. The source of this sequence is a man aged 18 to 29 in good health. Input material: memory CD4+ T cells sorted from blood. Indicated subset: CD45RA-negative fraction. The gene calls are TRBV10-1 and TRBJ1-1; D is unclear. The CDR3 protein is CASKEGGPF. The CDR3, as DNA: TGCGCCAGTAAAGAGGGAGGGCCCTTT.